This record looks at one T cell receptor (beta chain) sequence and its context. This sample was included in a study of blood T cell repertoires in COVID-19. Per the germline V gene, CDR1 is MNHNY and CDR2 is SVGAGI (reference sequence). V was clipped by 2 bases and J by 3 bases, with 10 bases between them. The CDR3 runs to 15 residues. The protocol was immunoSEQ multiplex PCR, while the TCRdb copy is restricted to in-frame clones and leaves out a portion. Among about 120,000 clones listed, approximately 80% were seen once. Sequences were obtained from peripheral blood. The clonotype was recovered from a woman between 40 and 55 years old with acute or convalescent COVID-19. The chain uses TRBV6-6 and TRBJ1-4, with D possibly TRBD1 on 6 matching bases. CDR3 sequence: CASSYDGGPNEKLFF. CDR3 bases: TGTGCCAGCAGTTACGATGGGGGCCCTAATGAAAAACTGTTTTTT.